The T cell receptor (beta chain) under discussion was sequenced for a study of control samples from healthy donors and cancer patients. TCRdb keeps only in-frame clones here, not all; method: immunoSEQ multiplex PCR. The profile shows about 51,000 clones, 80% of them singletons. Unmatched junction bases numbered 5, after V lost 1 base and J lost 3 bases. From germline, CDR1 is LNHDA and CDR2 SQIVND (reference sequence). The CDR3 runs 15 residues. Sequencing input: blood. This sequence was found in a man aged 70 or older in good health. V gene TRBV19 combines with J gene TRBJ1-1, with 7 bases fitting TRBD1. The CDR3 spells CASSIGVTGDTEAFF. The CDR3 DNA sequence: TGTGCCAGTAGTATAGGAGTTACAGGGGACACTGAAGCTTTCTTT.